This record concerns one T cell receptor (beta chain) sequence. This entry is derived from a study of OX40 agonist ivuxolimab in advanced cancers. Sequencing used immunoSEQ multiplex PCR; TCRdb keeps in-frame clones, though not all of them. This sample carries approximately 28,000 clones, about 82% of them seen once, and the ten largest clones take around a quarter. Germline CDR1 reads MNHEY; CDR2 reads SMNVEV (reference sequence). Trimming shortened V by 9 bases and J by 3 bases, and 15 bases separated the two germline ends. The CDR3 runs 13 residues. Peripheral blood came from all dose cohorts at three timepoints.

The source is an adult with an advanced solid tumor such as melanoma, head and neck, liver or kidney cancer. The source was CD4+ or CD8+ T cells sorted from blood, collected in a trial of the OX40 agonist ivuxolimab. The gene calls are TRBV27 and TRBJ2-7; D gene unclear. The CDR3 sequence is CASAEYGDYEQYF. CDR3 nucleotides: TGTGCCAGTGCGGAATATGGCGACTACGAGCAGTACTTC.